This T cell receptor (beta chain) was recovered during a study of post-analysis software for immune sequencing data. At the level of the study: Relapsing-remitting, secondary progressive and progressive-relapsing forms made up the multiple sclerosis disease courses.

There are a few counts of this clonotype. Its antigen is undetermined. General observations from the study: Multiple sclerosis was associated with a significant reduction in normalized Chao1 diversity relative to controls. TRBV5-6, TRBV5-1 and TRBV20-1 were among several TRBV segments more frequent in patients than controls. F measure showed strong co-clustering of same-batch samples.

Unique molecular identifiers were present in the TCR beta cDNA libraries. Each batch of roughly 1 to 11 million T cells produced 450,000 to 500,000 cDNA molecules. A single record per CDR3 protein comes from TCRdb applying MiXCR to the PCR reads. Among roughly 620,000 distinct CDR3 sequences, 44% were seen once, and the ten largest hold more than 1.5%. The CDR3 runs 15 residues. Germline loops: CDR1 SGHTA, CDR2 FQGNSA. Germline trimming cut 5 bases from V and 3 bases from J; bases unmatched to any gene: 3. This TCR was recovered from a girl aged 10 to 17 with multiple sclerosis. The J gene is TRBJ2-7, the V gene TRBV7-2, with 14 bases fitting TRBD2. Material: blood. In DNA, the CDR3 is TGTGCCAGCAGCCGACTAGCGGGAGGGGACTACGAGCAGTACTTC. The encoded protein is CASSRLAGGDYEQYF.